The clone carrying this T cell receptor (beta chain) was recorded a few times. Its antigen is still unknown. This sample was included in a study of cytomegalovirus exposure and HLA in healthy donors. Study-level information: Most genotyped donors, around four fifths of 300 to 400, had Caucasian-associated genetic ancestry.

General study results and limits: Among TCR sequences, most were rare, though some public TCRs appeared in many donors. TCR beta chains numbering more than 150 were designated cytomegalovirus-associated. Within the data, a cluster of highly shared sequence variants was likely a sequencing artifact.

Germline CDR1 reads PRHDT; CDR2 reads FYEKMQ (reference sequence). V lost 0 bases and J 2 bases, leaving 7 bases between the germline ends. This CDR3 is built from 14 residues. Primers for the PCR totalled 60 Vbeta and 13 Jbeta. The protocol was immunoSEQ multiplex PCR, while the TCRdb copy is restricted to in-frame clones and leaves out a portion. The sample contains some 170,000 clones, 55% to 75% of which appear only once. The sequenced sample consisted of PBMCs. The V gene is TRBV13, the J gene TRBJ1-2, with unresolved D. This receptor was obtained from a human donor in good health. Here the CDR3 DNA reads TGTGCCAGCAGCTTAGGCGGTCTCAACTATGGCTACACCTTC. Its translation: CASSLGGLNYGYTF.